This T cell receptor beta chain was sequenced in a study of radiation and T cells in renal cell carcinoma. Overall study findings and caveats: Baseline intratumoral clonotype presence is unknown without pretreatment biopsies.

Looked up from germline, CDR1 is MDHEN and CDR2 is SYDVKM. After removal of 0 bases from V and 6 bases from J, the junction contained 2 bases not matched to a gene. The CDR3 loop spans 15 amino acids. Time point specified: blood 2 weeks post-SBRT. The treatment: 15 Gy SBRT to primary tumor, nephrectomy 4 weeks later. This renal cell carcinoma was of the clear cell type. A word on this clone: Its antigen is as yet unknown.

The assay was immunoSEQ multiplex PCR, and TCRdb's table has in-frame clones only and misses some. Here the sample spans around 86,000 clones, 80% to 90% being singletons. The receptor's source is a woman in her fifties or sixties with renal cell carcinoma. This chain links TRBV28 with TRBJ1-6; TRBD1 matches at 7 bases. Sequenced material: blood, taken from a patient whose treatment included radiotherapy and nephrectomy. CDR3 DNA sequence: TGTGCCAGCAGTTTATGGGCAGGGGGTAATTCACCCCTCCACTTT. Its protein is CASSLWAGGNSPLHF.